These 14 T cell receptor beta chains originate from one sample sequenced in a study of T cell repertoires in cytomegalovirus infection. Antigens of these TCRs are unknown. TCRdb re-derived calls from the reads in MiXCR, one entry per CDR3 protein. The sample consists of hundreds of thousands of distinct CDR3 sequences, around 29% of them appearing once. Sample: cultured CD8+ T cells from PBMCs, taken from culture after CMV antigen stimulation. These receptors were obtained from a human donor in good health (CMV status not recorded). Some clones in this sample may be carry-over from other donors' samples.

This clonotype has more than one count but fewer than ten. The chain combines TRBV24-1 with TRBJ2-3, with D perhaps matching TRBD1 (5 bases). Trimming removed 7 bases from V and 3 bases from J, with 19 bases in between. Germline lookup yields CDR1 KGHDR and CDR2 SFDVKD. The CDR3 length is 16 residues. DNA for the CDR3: TGTGCCACCAGCCCCAAGAAGGGGCCTAGGACAGATACGCAGTATTTT. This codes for CATSPKKGPRTDTQYF.

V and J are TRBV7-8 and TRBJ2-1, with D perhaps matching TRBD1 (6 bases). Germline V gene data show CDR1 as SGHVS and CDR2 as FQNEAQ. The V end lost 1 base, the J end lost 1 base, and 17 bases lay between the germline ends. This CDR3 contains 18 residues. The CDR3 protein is CASSLDLRTDRSYNEQFF. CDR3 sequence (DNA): TGTGCCAGCAGCTTAGACCTTAGGACAGATAGGTCCTACAATGAGCAGTTCTTC.

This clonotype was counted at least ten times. The CDR3 coding sequence is TGTGCCAGCAGTCTCACGTGGGACACTGTTTCCTATGGCTACACCTTC. Its protein is CASSLTWDTVSYGYTF. The chain is built from TRBV12-3 or TRBV12-4 and TRBJ1-2; D perhaps matches TRBD1 (6 bases). The CDR3 covers 16 residues. The V end was cut by 5 bases, the J end by 4 bases, with 20 bases between.

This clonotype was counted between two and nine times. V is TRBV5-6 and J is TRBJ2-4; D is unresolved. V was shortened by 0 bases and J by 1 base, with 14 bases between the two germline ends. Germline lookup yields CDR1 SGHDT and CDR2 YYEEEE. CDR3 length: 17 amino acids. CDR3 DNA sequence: TGTGCCAGCAGCTTGGCCAAAATGGCGCGGGCCAAAAACATTCAGTACTTC. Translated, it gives CASSLAKMARAKNIQYF.

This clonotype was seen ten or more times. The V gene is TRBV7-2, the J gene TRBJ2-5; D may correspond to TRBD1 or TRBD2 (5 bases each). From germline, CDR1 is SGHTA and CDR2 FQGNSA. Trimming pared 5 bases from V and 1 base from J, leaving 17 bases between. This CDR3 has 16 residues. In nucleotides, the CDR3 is TGTGCCAGCAGCCGGGGTGAGGGGCTATTCCAAGAGACCCAGTACTTC. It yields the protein CASSRGEGLFQETQYF. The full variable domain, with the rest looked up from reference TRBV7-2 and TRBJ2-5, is GAGVSQSPSNKVTEKGKDVELRCDPISGHTALYWYRQSLGQGLEFLIYFQGNSAPDKSGLPSDRFSAERTGGSVSTLTIQRTQQEDSAVYLCASSRGEGLFQETQYFGPGTRLLVL.

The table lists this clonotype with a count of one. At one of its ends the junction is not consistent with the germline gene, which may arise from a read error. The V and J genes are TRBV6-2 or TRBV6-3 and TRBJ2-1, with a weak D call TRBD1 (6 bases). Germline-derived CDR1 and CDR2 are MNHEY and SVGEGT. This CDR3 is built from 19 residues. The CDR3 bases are TGTGTCAGCAGTTACTTCATCCGCCGGGACACCTACTCCTACAATGAGCAGTTCTTC. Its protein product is CVSSYFIRRDTYSYNEQFF.

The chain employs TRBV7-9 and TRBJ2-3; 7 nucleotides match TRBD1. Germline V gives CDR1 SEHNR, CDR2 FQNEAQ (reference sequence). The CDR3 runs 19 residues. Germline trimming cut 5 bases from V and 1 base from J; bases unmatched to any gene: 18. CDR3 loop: CASSPPSGQPPLGTDTQYF. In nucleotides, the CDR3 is TGTGCCAGCAGCCCCCCCTCGGGACAGCCTCCTCTCGGCACAGATACGCAGTATTTT.

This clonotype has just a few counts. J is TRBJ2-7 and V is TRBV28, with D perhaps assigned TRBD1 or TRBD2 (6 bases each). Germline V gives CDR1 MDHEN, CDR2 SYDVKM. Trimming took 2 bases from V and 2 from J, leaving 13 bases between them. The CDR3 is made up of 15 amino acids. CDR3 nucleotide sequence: TGTGCCAGCAGTTTAACGGGGGCACCCCCCTACGAGCAGTACGTC. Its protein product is CASSLTGAPPYEQYV.

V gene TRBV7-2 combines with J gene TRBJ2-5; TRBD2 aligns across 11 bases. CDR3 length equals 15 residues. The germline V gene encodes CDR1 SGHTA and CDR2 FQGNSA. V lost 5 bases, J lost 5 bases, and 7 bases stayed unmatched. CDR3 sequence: CASSLISGGAETQYF. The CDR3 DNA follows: TGTGCCAGCAGCCTCATTAGCGGGGGGGCTGAGACCCAGTACTTC.

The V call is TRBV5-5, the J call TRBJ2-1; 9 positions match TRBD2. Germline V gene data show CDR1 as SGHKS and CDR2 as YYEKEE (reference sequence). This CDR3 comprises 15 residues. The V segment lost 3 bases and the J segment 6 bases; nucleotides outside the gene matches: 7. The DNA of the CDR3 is TGTGCCAGCAGCTCGGTCCTAGCGGGGAGCAATGAGCAGTTCTTC. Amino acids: CASSSVLAGSNEQFF.

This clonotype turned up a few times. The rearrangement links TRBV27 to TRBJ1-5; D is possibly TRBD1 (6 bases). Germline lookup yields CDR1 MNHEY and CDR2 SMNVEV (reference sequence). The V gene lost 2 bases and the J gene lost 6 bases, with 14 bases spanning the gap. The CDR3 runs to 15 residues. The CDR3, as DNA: TGTGCCAGCAGTTTAGGGGGGGGCTGGGGTCAGCCCCAGCATTTT. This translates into CASSLGGGWGQPQHF.

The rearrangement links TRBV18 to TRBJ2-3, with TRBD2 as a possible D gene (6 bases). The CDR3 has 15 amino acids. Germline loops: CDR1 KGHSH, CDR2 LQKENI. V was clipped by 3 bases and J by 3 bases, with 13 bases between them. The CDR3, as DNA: TGTGCCAGCTCACCCTCGGGACTCTCGACAGATACGCAGTATTTT. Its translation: CASSPSGLSTDTQYF.

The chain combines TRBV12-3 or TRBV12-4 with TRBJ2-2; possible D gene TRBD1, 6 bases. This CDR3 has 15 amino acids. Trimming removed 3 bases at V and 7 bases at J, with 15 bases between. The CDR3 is CASSLGIGQHGELFF. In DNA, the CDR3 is TGTGCCAGCAGTTTGGGCATCGGACAGCACGGGGAGCTGTTTTTT.

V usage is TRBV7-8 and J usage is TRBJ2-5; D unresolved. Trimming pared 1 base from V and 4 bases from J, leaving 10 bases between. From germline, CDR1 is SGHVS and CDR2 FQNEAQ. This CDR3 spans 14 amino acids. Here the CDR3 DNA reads TGTGCCAGCAGCTTAGAGTGGGTTCGAGAGACCCAGTACTTC. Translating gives CASSLEWVRETQYF. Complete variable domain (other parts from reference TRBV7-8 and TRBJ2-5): GAGVSQSPRYKVAKRGQDVALRCDPISGHVSLFWYQQALGQGPEFLTYFQNEAQLDKSGLPSDRFFAERPEGSVSTLKIQRTQQEDSAVYLCASSLEWVRETQYFGPGTRLLVL.